The text below deals with one T cell receptor (beta chain). Its recognized antigen is unknown. No per-base quality is available; no much larger clone lies one base away. The cohort comprised around 690 healthy bone marrow donors. Cohort members were all nominally healthy when sampled, although unrecorded immune exposures were likely present. The donor tested CMV seropositive and was one of the 289 seropositive cohort members. A peripheral blood sample was collected from each donor, and TCR beta sequencing was performed on peripheral blood mononuclear cells. The Qiagen DNeasy Blood Extraction Kit was used to extract genomic DNA from the blood cell samples. The record originates from a study of cytomegalovirus exposure and HLA in healthy donors (dated by TCRdb to about 2017). In terms of the full investigation: An earlier analysis of 587 of the donors reported 250 to 300 Gb of sequence data and 117 million unique TCR beta sequences obtained from some 200 million T cells. An early release covering around 630 HLA-typed donors comprised about 310 gigabases of sequencing data and around 80 million unique TCR sequences. Of the approximately 370 genotyped donors, 65% to 90% were placed in the genetic ancestry cluster associated with self-reported Caucasian donors. The aim of the study was to test whether cataloging public T cell receptors could identify signatures of past pathogen exposure. Using immunosequencing, the study profiled T cell repertoires from about 610 subjects and related those repertoires to cytomegalovirus serostatus. Along with the approximately 700-subject first cohort, a separate validation cohort of 120 different subjects was used. High-throughput TCR immunosequencing, statistical association of individual TCRs with disease status, and machine learning were combined to predict cytomegalovirus infection status. A later analysis re-analyzed previously published TCR beta repertoires from 660 or so donors and added high-resolution HLA genotyping to study TCR occurrence patterns. In the later analysis, no new phenotypic data were used to find candidate immune exposures; instead, reliance was placed on TCR beta sequences and their occurrence across donors. An earlier analysis of a few hundred of the donors applied high-throughput TCR beta sequencing to assess whether each TCR beta V gene segment acted as functional or pseudogenic. Donor age, sex, ethnicity and CMV serostatus were compiled together with the repertoire data. In a later genetic analysis, genome-wide SNP genotypes for about 65% of the 666 donors were used, and that subset was treated as a discovery cohort. All discovery cohort repertoires had been generated on a single sequencing platform. HLA typing covered class I and class II loci at four-digit resolution. Typing coverage varied by locus: roughly 620-640 donors for A, B, C, DRB1 and DQB1; approximately 500 for DQA1; nearly 610 for DPA1; 450 to 480 for DPB1. Several DR-DQ haplotypes were treated as single units for association and clustering because of strong linkage in the cohort. Among roughly 370 genotyped donors of the cohort, an average of approximately 230,000 unique TCR beta nucleotide sequences were sequenced per donor, roughly 18% of them non-productive.

The paper's findings and limits, for the study overall: In a later analysis, most CMV-associated TCR beta chains were found to appear HLA-restricted, with HLA associations seemingly driven largely by CMV exposure. The study listed 150 to 200 TCR beta chains as associated with cytomegalovirus. Cytomegalovirus status was reported to be diagnosed by the classifier with high specificity and sensitivity in both the original and validation cohorts. Presence/absence analyses assumed roughly uniform sequencing depth across donors, an assumption that may not hold. Immune exposure information for the cohort was limited to CMV serostatus. This cohort had only TCR beta chains sequenced, and the lack of alpha or paired-chain data limited which features could be detected. Roughly 17 rarely observed V segments, including chromosome 9 orphons, were excluded from the earlier analysis of almost 600 of the donors because counts were too low. A further reported finding was that TCR beta sequences accurately predicted the HLA-A and HLA-B alleles for most subjects in the first cohort. When HLA alleles, especially DR and DQ, strongly co-occurred, attributing TCR associations to individual alleles was difficult. A later analysis associated some 17,000 TCR beta sequences with specific HLA alleles at a false discovery rate of 0.05. Compared with equally common non-associated chains, HLA-associated TCR beta chains in a later analysis were more clonally expanded and had lower generation probabilities. A later analysis found that TCR association rates varied across HLA loci, with DRB1 alleles showing the most associated TCRs and HLA-C alleles the fewest. Across donors, most TCR sequences were observed very rarely, whereas some public TCRs were present in many individuals. An association between a missense DCLRE1C variant and V-gene and J-gene trimming of TCR beta chains was found in a later genetic analysis and replicated in an independent cohort. In an earlier analysis of about 600 of the donors, most TCR beta V segments appeared in productive rearrangements about 90% or about 30% of the time, broadly matching IMGT annotations. In vitro tests confirmed that a few of the cytomegalovirus-associated TCR beta chains recognize cytomegalovirus antigens. It was suggested by the authors that the approach could potentially be generalized to other disease states and immunological phenotypes. Linkage disequilibrium might explain the correlated functional status among segregating V segments, but an unknown experimental factor could not be excluded. According to a later analysis, parvovirus B19, influenza, CMV and Epstein-Barr virus appeared linked to several top co-occurrence clusters. Because HLA typing was missing for some donors at each locus, association tests included only the typed subset. In a later genetic analysis, fewer N-insertions in productive TCRs were reported among donors in an Asian-associated ancestry cluster than the roughly 700-donor mean. The sequencing pipeline was judged likely to have produced a cluster of highly shared sequence variants as a technical artifact.

The library came from the immunoSEQ multiplex PCR assay. A mixture of 60 forward primers for TCR Vbeta segments and 13 reverse primers for TCR Jbeta segments was used in the multiplex PCR. The CDR3 region of rearranged TCR beta genes was amplified from genomic DNA by a multiplex PCR assay. The amplified TCR beta libraries were sequenced on the Illumina HiSeq System as 87-base-pair reads. On the study's bioinformatics: In a later analysis, some 80 million unique TCR beta chains were counted across the roughly 670 repertoires, and approximately 11 million of these chains were shared by at least two donors. A nearest-neighbor algorithm error-corrected the raw reads and collapsed the reads into unique sequences, merging closely related sequences to remove PCR and sequencing errors. CDR3 sequences were aligned to IMGT reference sequences to assign V, D and J gene segments. For a sequence to be retained, a match of at least six nucleotides to both a V gene segment and a J gene segment was required. Rearrangements were classified as productive when the CDR3 lacked stop codons and remained in frame with V and J, and all other rearrangements were classified as non-productive. CDR3 was defined by IMGT convention, running from the second conserved V-encoded cysteine to the conserved J-encoded phenylalanine. Sequences without an unambiguous match to a single V gene segment were excluded from the earlier analysis of approximately 560 of the donors. In an earlier analysis of 500 to 750 of the donors, V segments were called functional above 56.7% productive rearrangements and were called segregating when the between-donor standard deviation exceeded 5%. To diagnose cytomegalovirus status from the catalog of TCR beta chain sequences, a statistical classification framework was built. In a later analysis, TCR nucleotide sequences were compared against IMGT/GENE-DB human TR gene sequences so that V and J genes could be assigned. The TCRdist pipeline was used in a later analysis to assign CDR3 sequences and most-parsimonious VDJ recombination scenarios. In a later analysis, each TCR beta chain was defined by its CDR3 amino acid sequence together with its V-gene family, and reads without a unique V-gene family were excluded. A later analysis removed 500 to 600 highly shared, low-generation-probability nucleotide sequences to deal with suspected cross-contamination and a sequencing artifact. In a later analysis, a clonal expansion index for each public chain was calculated from normalized within-repertoire ranks of inferred template counts. In a later analysis, generation probabilities were computed with a VDJ recombination model fitted to out-of-frame rearrangements, and the resulting probabilities were checked against IGoR. A later analysis scored TCR-TCR, TCR-HLA and TCR-CMV co-occurrence with hypergeometric tests, applying a repertoire-size bias correction to TCR pairs. A later analysis estimated false discovery rates by permuting HLA or CMV assignments 20 times. In a later analysis, co-occurring TCRs were grouped using DBSCAN, with TCRdist sequence similarity added in when clustering inside HLA-allele-positive subsets. For co-occurrence clustering, repertoires with fewer than 30,000 or more than 120,000 public chains were excluded, along with about five repertoires with anomalous nucleotide sharing. The table comes from immuneACCESS by way of TCRdb, which keeps in-frame sequences with V and J called. Part of the clones is missing from these tables; in studies checked, under half for an unresolved V gene and the rest for unknown reasons. Clonal size and the V and J genes are those of that table, whereas D and trimming came from the DNA. The sample table lists approximately 190,000 clones, 75% to 80% of them with a count of one. The ten largest account for around 14% of the sample.

The receptor comes from a woman in her 30s in good health and CMV-seropositive. Sequenced sample: PBMCs.

The bases are TGCGCCAGCAGCTTAGGACAGAGGGGGAATGAAAAACTGTTTTTT. Protein translation: CASSLGQRGNEKLFF. The chain was built from TRBV5-1 and TRBJ1-4; the D region possibly corresponds to TRBD1 (6 bases align). The CDR3 spans 15 residues, from the cysteine through the phenylalanine. Only the CDR3 DNA is retained, 45 bases long and in frame from the first base. V lost 2 bases and J lost 5 bases; the stretch between them is 13 bases long. CDR1 and CDR2, per the germline V gene, are SGHRS and YFSETQ.